Below, one T cell receptor (beta chain) is given with its context. The entry originates in a study of blood T cell repertoires in COVID-19. The assay was immunoSEQ multiplex PCR, and TCRdb's table has in-frame clones only and misses some. Here the sample spans about 60,000 clones, 75% to 85% being singletons. Per the germline V gene, CDR1 is SGHRS and CDR2 is YFSETQ. With V trimmed by 1 base and J by 7 bases, 7 bases remained unmatched. The CDR3 consists of 14 residues. The source of this sequence is a man aged 50 to 59 with COVID-19, enrolled during active disease. Sequencing input: peripheral blood. The chain is built from TRBV5-1 and TRBJ1-2; 7 bases line up with TRBD1. DNA of the CDR3: TGCGCCAGCAGCTTGAATAGACAGGGCAGTGGCTACACCTTC. Translating it yields CASSLNRQGSGYTF.